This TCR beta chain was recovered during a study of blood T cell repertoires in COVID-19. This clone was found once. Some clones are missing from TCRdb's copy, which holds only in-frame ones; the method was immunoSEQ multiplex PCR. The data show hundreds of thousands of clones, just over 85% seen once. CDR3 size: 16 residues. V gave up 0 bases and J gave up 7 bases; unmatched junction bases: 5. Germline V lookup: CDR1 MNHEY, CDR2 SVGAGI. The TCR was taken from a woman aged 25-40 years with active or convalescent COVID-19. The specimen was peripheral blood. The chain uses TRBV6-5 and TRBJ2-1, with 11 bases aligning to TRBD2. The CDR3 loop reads CASSYSFTSGSNEQFF. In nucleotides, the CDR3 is TGTGCCAGCAGTTACTCGTTTACTAGCGGGAGTAATGAGCAGTTCTTC.